This T cell receptor beta chain appears in the sequencing data of a study of T cell responses to AZD1222 COVID-19 vaccine. TCRdb keeps only in-frame clones here, not all; method: immunoSEQ multiplex PCR. The sample shows about 150,000 clones, about nine tenths of them seen only once. Germline CDR1 reads LGHNA; CDR2 reads YSLEER. Trimming removed 3 bases from V and 2 bases from J, with 10 bases in between. The CDR3 is 14 residues long. The source material was peripheral blood, sampled on day 0 of AZD1222 vaccination. The sequence came from an adult in good health. The chain is built from TRBV4-3 and TRBJ2-5, with D unclear. The CDR3: CASSQLADQETQYF. The CDR3 nucleotides read TGCGCCAGCAGCCAGTTGGCAGATCAAGAGACCCAGTACTTC.